A selection of T cell receptor beta chains follows, all from one sample in a study of PD-1 blockade in classical Hodgkin lymphoma. TCRdb's copy holds only in-frame clones and misses some; the assay was immunoSEQ multiplex PCR. The sample gives around 100,000 clones, around 89% of which show up once; under 7.5% is in the top ten. Here the sequenced sample was peripheral blood mononuclear cells (PBMCs), taken before the second cycle of nivolumab. These receptors all stem from a human donor with classical Hodgkin lymphoma. The CDR3 runs from the conserved cysteine through the conserved F or W. The order of the fields is V gene, J gene, CDR3 protein.

v_call: TRBV11-3
j_call: TRBJ2-1
cdr3_aa: CASSVRGEHEQFF

v_call: TRBV9
j_call: TRBJ1-1
cdr3_aa: CASSAISGTDTEAFF

v_call: TRBV13
j_call: TRBJ2-7
cdr3_aa: CASSSESRLAGVSYEQYF

v_call: TRBV7-3
j_call: TRBJ2-3
cdr3_aa: CASSPYGGGLTDTQYF

v_call: TRBV9
j_call: TRBJ2-7
cdr3_aa: CASSSGTGIEQYF

v_call: TRBV4-2
j_call: TRBJ2-7
cdr3_aa: CASSSDVGYEQYF

v_call: TRBV6-4
j_call: TRBJ1-1
cdr3_aa: CASSDGENTEAFF

v_call: TRBV4-1
j_call: TRBJ1-3
cdr3_aa: CASSQDRGLGNTIYF

v_call: TRBV7-9
j_call: TRBJ1-4
cdr3_aa: CASSGSRGQAANEKLFF

v_call: TRBV19
j_call: TRBJ2-7
cdr3_aa: CASSGSSQGLSYEQYF

v_call: TRBV5-1
j_call: TRBJ2-5
cdr3_aa: CASSGRRGAQETQYF

v_call: TRBV6-6
j_call: TRBJ1-5
cdr3_aa: CASSYQGVANQPQHF

v_call: TRBV6-5
j_call: TRBJ1-2
cdr3_aa: CASSEGLNYGYTF

v_call: TRBV29-1
j_call: TRBJ1-1
cdr3_aa: CSVEGASGDFLFKAFF

v_call: TRBV27
j_call: TRBJ1-2
cdr3_aa: CASSLSPEVYGYTF

v_call: TRBV6-4
j_call: TRBJ2-3
cdr3_aa: CASSDSSGGTDTQYF

v_call: TRBV9
j_call: TRBJ2-1
cdr3_aa: CASSPGTSGGATVQFF

v_call: TRBV7-7
j_call: TRBJ2-7
cdr3_aa: CASSLVFRSHSYEQYF

v_call: TRBV7-8
j_call: TRBJ2-7
cdr3_aa: CASSLEGQGWEQYF

v_call: TRBV9
j_call: TRBJ1-2
cdr3_aa: CASSVSVLGYTF

v_call: TRBV6-1
j_call: TRBJ1-2
cdr3_aa: CASSLTQGYTF

v_call: TRBV4-2
j_call: TRBJ1-1
cdr3_aa: CASSQRTGLNTEAFF

v_call: TRBV5-8
j_call: TRBJ2-2
cdr3_aa: CASSFGELFF

v_call: TRBV2
j_call: TRBJ1-2
cdr3_aa: CASRDSRTLSTYGYTF

v_call: TRBV7-6
j_call: TRBJ2-7
cdr3_aa: CASSSGTVSLYEQYF

v_call: TRBV6-4
j_call: TRBJ2-1
cdr3_aa: CASSGLAGGYNEQFF

v_call: TRBV29-1
j_call: TRBJ1-1
cdr3_aa: CSVEAGQLNTEAFF

v_call: TRBV28
j_call: TRBJ2-5
cdr3_aa: CASSGGLAGLKETQYF

v_call: TRBV5-6
j_call: TRBJ1-2
cdr3_aa: CASSRRWGSGYTF

v_call: TRBV5-1
j_call: TRBJ1-2
cdr3_aa: CASSLEGADYGYTF

v_call: TRBV7-9
j_call: TRBJ1-1
cdr3_aa: CASNRVSENTEAFF

v_call: TRBV10-3
j_call: TRBJ1-2
cdr3_aa: CAISESSYGYTF

v_call: TRBV6-1
j_call: TRBJ1-2
cdr3_aa: CASTGDANYGYTF

v_call: TRBV19
j_call: TRBJ2-1
cdr3_aa: CASSISAAQNEQFF

v_call: TRBV19
j_call: TRBJ1-5
cdr3_aa: CASQVLGFRRPQHF

v_call: TRBV28
j_call: TRBJ1-5
cdr3_aa: CASSFGYKGARGQPQHF

v_call: TRBV25-1
j_call: TRBJ1-5
cdr3_aa: CASSGTNTGEPQHF

v_call: TRBV5-8
j_call: TRBJ2-7
cdr3_aa: CASSLRGTGEQYF

v_call: TRBV27
j_call: TRBJ2-7
cdr3_aa: CASSLIRTGRTYEQYF

v_call: TRBV10-3
j_call: TRBJ2-5
cdr3_aa: CAISEAETQYF

v_call: TRBV28
j_call: TRBJ2-7
cdr3_aa: CASRTGGLEQYF

v_call: TRBV28
j_call: TRBJ2-7
cdr3_aa: CASSLMWGRPYEQYF

v_call: TRBV2
j_call: TRBJ1-5
cdr3_aa: CASSSPAAGAGNQPQHF

v_call: TRBV6-5
j_call: TRBJ2-1
cdr3_aa: CASKTGVYNEQFF

v_call: TRBV21-1
j_call: TRBJ2-1
cdr3_aa: CAHKPHNEQFF

v_call: TRBV7-6
j_call: TRBJ2-7
cdr3_aa: CASSLGGDTKYEQYF

v_call: TRBV30
j_call: TRBJ1-1
cdr3_aa: CAWSVSYTEAFF

v_call: TRBV7-8
j_call: TRBJ2-7
cdr3_aa: CASRPPFGYEQYF

v_call: TRBV4-1
j_call: TRBJ1-1
cdr3_aa: CASSQPGEGAHTEAFF

v_call: TRBV7-6
j_call: TRBJ2-1
cdr3_aa: CASSLEVADYNEQFF

v_call: TRBV7-2
j_call: TRBJ2-7
cdr3_aa: CASSTYRDRLYEQYF

v_call: TRBV5-1
j_call: TRBJ1-1
cdr3_aa: CASSGTGQGKEAFF

v_call: TRBV19
j_call: TRBJ1-5
cdr3_aa: CASLTGGGSNQPQHF

v_call: TRBV11-2
j_call: TRBJ1-4
cdr3_aa: CASSPRQGGNEKLFF